This TCR beta chain was profiled in a study of T cells in Graves' hyperthyroidism and ophthalmopathy. This clonotype was counted at least ten times. RNA transcripts gave rise to amplified TCR beta CDR3 regions. Initially, a first-round RT-PCR of the TCR CDR3 employed the HTBI primer set. MiXCR, run by TCRdb on the multiplex PCR reads, gives a single entry per CDR3 protein. Of about 500,000 distinct CDR3 sequences listed, more than 15% are singletons. V lost 0 bases, J lost 4 bases, and 7 bases lay in between. The germline CDR1 and CDR2 sequences are LGHDT and YNNKEL (reference sequence). The length of the CDR3 is 13 residues.

V usage is TRBV3-1 and J usage is TRBJ2-7; D not certain. The sample consisted of blood. This receptor was obtained from a young woman with Graves' ophthalmopathy. CDR3 nucleotide sequence: TGTGCCAGCAGCCAAGATCTAGGTTACGAGCAGTACTTC. Protein: CASSQDLGYEQYF.